This entry lists 26 T cell receptor beta chains sequenced from one sample in a study of blood T cell repertoires in COVID-19. Sequenced by immunoSEQ multiplex PCR; TCRdb stores in-frame clones only, minus some. The table shows fewer than 60,000 clones, with around 80% occurring only once. The sequencing sample was made of peripheral blood. All receptors derive from a woman aged 80 or older with COVID-19, enrolled during active disease.

The genes are TRBV7-2 and TRBJ2-3, with D possibly TRBD1 on 6 matching bases. The germline gives CDR1 SGHTA, CDR2 FQGNSA. CDR3 length: 15 residues. Trimming shortened V by 4 bases and J by 2 bases, and 13 bases separated the two germline ends. This CDR3 is CASSSGGHYTDTQYF. The DNA of the CDR3 is TGTGCCAGCAGCTCTGGGGGACACTACACAGATACGCAGTATTTT.

This clone occurred once. The chain combines TRBV30 with TRBJ1-2; the D is unclear. V was pared by 4 bases and J by 7 bases, with 25 bases between. The CDR3 is 16 residues long. Germline V gene lookup returns CDR1 GTSNPN and CDR2 SVGIG (reference sequence). In DNA form, the CDR3 reads TGTGCCTGGAATTTAAGGTTGGGCATACAATCTGGTGGCTACACCTTC. As protein: CAWNLRLGIQSGGYTF.

This chain joins TRBV6-2 or TRBV6-3 and TRBJ1-5, with 10 bases identical to TRBD1. The CDR3 totals 16 residues. The J segment lost 3 bases and the V segment lost 5 bases, leaving 7 bases of the junction unmatched. CDR1 and CDR2 (germline): MNHEY, SVGEGT. Written as DNA, the CDR3 is TGTGCCAGCAGTACCCGGGGACAGGGGCACAATCAGCCCCAGCATTTT. This encodes CASSTRGQGHNQPQHF.

The chain links TRBV4-1 to TRBJ1-4; 10 bases are shared with TRBD1. Unmatched junction bases numbered 11, after V lost 4 bases and J lost 3 bases. In germline, CDR1 is MGHRA, CDR2 YSYEKL. The CDR3 totals 18 residues. The CDR3 sequence: CASSPGQGTGVANEKLFF. The DNA for the CDR3 is TGCGCCAGCAGCCCGGGACAGGGGACCGGGGTAGCTAATGAAAAACTGTTTTTT.

The V and J genes are TRBV6-6 and TRBJ2-5; 8 bases match TRBD2. The germline CDR1 and CDR2 sequences are MNHNY and SVGAGI (reference sequence). The CDR3 is 14 amino acids. The ends lost 7 bases at V and 1 base at J; junction bases unmatched: 5. Here the CDR3 reads CASTPGGRQETQYF. The CDR3 bases are TGTGCCAGCACACCGGGAGGGCGCCAAGAGACCCAGTACTTC.

This clone has more than one count but fewer than ten. This chain joins TRBV3-1 (or the pseudogene TRBV3-2) and TRBJ2-1; TRBD2 agrees at 14 bases. This CDR3 is built from 14 residues. Germline V gene sequence: CDR1 LGHDT, CDR2 YNNKEL (reference sequence). V shed 4 bases, J shed 10 bases, and the junction held 3 bases outside the gene matches. The CDR3 region is CASSLTSGREEQFF. CDR3 DNA sequence: TGTGCCAGCAGCCTGACTAGCGGGAGGGAGGAGCAGTTCTTC.

The chain recombines TRBV11-2 with TRBJ2-5; 11 bases align to TRBD1. V shed 0 bases, J shed 5 bases, and the junction held 11 bases outside the gene matches. Germline V gene lookup returns CDR1 SGHAT and CDR2 FQNNGV. This CDR3 is 18 amino acids long. The CDR3 sequence is CASSLDWDTGQGVETQYF. The CDR3 nucleotides read TGTGCCAGCAGCTTAGATTGGGATACGGGACAGGGGGTGGAGACCCAGTACTTC.

The V call is TRBV15, the J call TRBJ1-5, with TRBD1 matching over 7 bases. The CDR3 spans 15 residues. Germline-derived CDR1 and CDR2 are LNHNV and YYDKDF (reference sequence). V lost 3 bases to trimming and J lost 2 bases; unmatched junction nucleotides: 4. The CDR3 DNA reads TGTGCCACCAGCAGTCCTACAGGGGGCAATCAGCCCCAGCATTTT. This codes for CATSSPTGGNQPQHF.

This chain uses TRBV5-4 with TRBJ2-3; 8 bases map to TRBD2. The CDR3 spans 14 residues. Trimming took 4 bases from V and 1 from J; bases not matched to a gene: 2. Germline CDR1 and CDR2: SGHNT and YYREEE (reference sequence). The CDR3 region is CASSLTSGTDTQYF. Written as DNA, the CDR3 is TGTGCCAGCAGCCTGACTAGCGGCACAGATACGCAGTATTTT.

V gene TRBV9 combines with J gene TRBJ2-4, with D unclear. Germline CDR1 is SGDLS and CDR2 is YYNGEE. Trimming took 0 bases from V and 0 from J, leaving 10 bases between them. The CDR3 totals 16 residues. The CDR3 coding sequence is TGTGCCAGCAGCGTAGCTGCAGACATAGCCAAAAACATTCAGTACTTC. Translating gives CASSVAADIAKNIQYF.

This rearrangement joins TRBV28 to TRBJ2-4; the match to TRBD2 covers 13 bases. From germline, CDR1 is MDHEN and CDR2 SYDVKM. This CDR3 is 15 amino acids long. V gave up 4 bases and J gave up 15 bases; unmatched junction bases: 12. The CDR3 DNA reads TGTGCCAGCAGTTCCGGACTAGCGGGAGTTTTTAGGACGTACTTC. The encoded protein is CASSSGLAGVFRTYF.

By share, this clone ranks as medium-sized (0.01 to 0.1%). The chain employs TRBV7-9 and TRBJ1-3; D gene uncertain. V lost 6 bases and J lost 1, with 13 bases in between. Germline assignment: CDR1 SEHNR and CDR2 FQNEAQ (reference sequence). The CDR3 totals 15 residues. CDR3 coding DNA: TGTGCCAGCAGTCAGGACCGGGATTCTGGAAACACCATATATTTT. Amino acids: CASSQDRDSGNTIYF.

V and J are TRBV18 and TRBJ2-1; a weak D match, TRBD2 (5 bases). V was shortened by 5 bases and J by 4 bases, with 15 bases between the two germline ends. CDR1 KGHSH and CDR2 LQKENI come from the germline V gene. The CDR3 loop spans 15 amino acids. As DNA, the CDR3 is TGTGCCAGCTCATCGCGGGTCTCTTCATACAATGAGCAGTTCTTC. Translation: CASSSRVSSYNEQFF.

V is TRBV15 and J is TRBJ1-1, with D perhaps matching TRBD1 (5 bases). Trimming cost V 1 base and J 3 bases, with 15 bases left between them. CDR1 is LNHNV, CDR2 YYDKDF, per germline (reference sequence). This CDR3 region has 16 residues. In DNA, the CDR3 is TGTGCCACCAGCAGAGGGGTCCAGGGAAGGGACACTGAAGCTTTCTTT. It translates to CATSRGVQGRDTEAFF.

This clone was observed a handful of times. This sequence joins TRBV6-4 and TRBJ2-3; 11 bases map to TRBD1. Germline trimming cut 3 bases from V and 5 bases from J; bases unmatched to any gene: 4. The length of the CDR3 is 15 residues. From germline, CDR1 is MRHNA and CDR2 SNTAGT. Written as DNA, the CDR3 is TGTGCCAGCAGTGAGCGGACAGGGGGCAGAGATACGCAGTATTTT. This codes for CASSERTGGRDTQYF.

V usage is TRBV2 and J usage is TRBJ2-7, with D uncertain. This CDR3 contains 10 residues. V gave up 6 bases and J gave up 5 bases, with 5 bases separating them. Per germline, CDR1 SNHLY and CDR2 FYNNEI. The CDR3: CASSTNEQYF. CDR3 bases: TGTGCCAGCAGCACTAACGAGCAGTACTTC.

Judged by abundance, this clone is medium-sized (0.01 to 0.1%). The V gene is TRBV7-8, the J gene TRBJ2-3, with TRBD2 matching 7 bases. The CDR3 length is 15 residues. The V and J ends lost 8 bases and 5 bases, in that order; junction bases with no gene match: 13. The germline CDR1 and CDR2 sequences are SGHVS and FQNEAQ. CDR3 DNA sequence: TGTGCCAGCGCCTATTTTGGCGGGAGCTTAGATACGCAGTATTTT. Protein product: CASAYFGGSLDTQYF.

The chain couples TRBV19 to TRBJ1-2; TRBD1 matches at 7 bases. The CDR3 consists of 13 residues. From germline, CDR1 is LNHDA and CDR2 SQIVND (reference sequence). V was pared by 4 bases and J by 8 bases, with 7 bases of the junction left unmatched. The CDR3 protein is CASSTQGGQGYTF. In DNA, the CDR3 is TGTGCCAGTAGTACCCAAGGGGGCCAGGGCTACACCTTC.

V and J are TRBV7-2 and TRBJ2-7, with D unresolved. V was cut by 5 bases and J by 4 bases, with 6 bases left in between. The germline V gene encodes CDR1 SGHTA and CDR2 FQGNSA. CDR3 length: 11 residues. The CDR3, as DNA: TGTGCCAGCAGCCCCCAGTACGAGCAGTACTTC. Protein: CASSPQYEQYF.

This clone is a singleton in its sample. The genes are TRBV2 and TRBJ1-6, with D possibly being TRBD1 (6 bases). The V end lost 6 bases, the J end lost 5 bases, and 17 bases lay between the germline ends. The CDR3 consists of 16 residues. Per germline, CDR1 SNHLY and CDR2 FYNNEI. The CDR3 DNA reads as TGTGCCAGCAGGCCACCGGGGACACGAGATAATTCACCCCTCCACTTT. Its translation is CASRPPGTRDNSPLHF.

This clone was counted only a few times. The J gene is TRBJ2-3, the V gene TRBV9; D remains ambiguous. The CDR3 is made up of 16 amino acids. Deletions cut 0 bases from V and 1 base from J, with 12 bases between. The germline gives CDR1 SGDLS, CDR2 YYNGEE. CDR3 residues: CASSVASVAGTDTQYF. CDR3 in DNA: TGTGCCAGCAGCGTAGCGTCGGTGGCGGGCACAGATACGCAGTATTTT.

The rearrangement joins TRBV7-9 to TRBJ2-3; TRBD2 aligns across 10 bases. The germline gives CDR1 SEHNR, CDR2 FQNEAQ (reference sequence). The trim removed 0 bases at V and 0 bases at J, leaving 3 bases unmatched. The CDR3 is 17 amino acids. This CDR3 is CASSLAQAGGSTDTQYF. The CDR3 DNA follows: TGTGCCAGCAGCTTAGCCCAAGCGGGAGGGAGCACAGATACGCAGTATTTT.

The gene calls are TRBV30 and TRBJ2-1; the D gene is possibly TRBD1 (6 bases). The CDR3 consists of 15 residues. Germline loops: CDR1 GTSNPN, CDR2 SVGIG (reference sequence). V lost 0 bases, J lost 4 bases, and 13 bases lay in between. CDR3 nucleotides: TGTGCCTGGAGTGTGCCAGGGACAAGATACAATGAGCAGTTCTTC. Its protein product is CAWSVPGTRYNEQFF.

This clone showed up just once. The chain employs TRBV7-6 and TRBJ1-3; the D is unclear. V gave up 10 bases and J gave up 5 bases, with 21 bases separating them. This CDR3 has 15 amino acids. Germline V gene data show CDR1 as SGHVS and CDR2 as FNYEAQ. In nucleotides, the CDR3 is TGTGCCACCGTGCCCGGTGGGCCCTTAAGAAACACCATATATTTT. The encoded protein is CATVPGGPLRNTIYF.

For the CDR3, the DNA is TGTGCCAGCAGCTTAGATGGGGTGGTCTGGGCGGGAGGCCGCTCCTACGAGCAGTACTTC. Its translation is CASSLDGVVWAGGRSYEQYF. The V and J genes are TRBV11-2 and TRBJ2-7, with 8 nucleotides matching TRBD2. Germline CDR1 and CDR2: SGHAT and FQNNGV. This CDR3 is 20 amino acids long. V gave up 0 bases and J gave up 0 bases; unmatched junction bases: 16.

The chain carries TRBV19 and TRBJ1-5; perhaps TRBD1 as D (6 bases). Germline values: CDR1 LNHDA, CDR2 SQIVND (reference sequence). This CDR3 is 18 amino acids long. The V and J ends lost 6 bases and 1 base respectively, with 22 bases between them. CDR3 sequence reads: CASRTSGRGVRSNQPQHF. In DNA, the CDR3 is TGTGCCAGTAGGACCTCGGGCAGGGGAGTTAGGAGCAATCAGCCCCAGCATTTT.